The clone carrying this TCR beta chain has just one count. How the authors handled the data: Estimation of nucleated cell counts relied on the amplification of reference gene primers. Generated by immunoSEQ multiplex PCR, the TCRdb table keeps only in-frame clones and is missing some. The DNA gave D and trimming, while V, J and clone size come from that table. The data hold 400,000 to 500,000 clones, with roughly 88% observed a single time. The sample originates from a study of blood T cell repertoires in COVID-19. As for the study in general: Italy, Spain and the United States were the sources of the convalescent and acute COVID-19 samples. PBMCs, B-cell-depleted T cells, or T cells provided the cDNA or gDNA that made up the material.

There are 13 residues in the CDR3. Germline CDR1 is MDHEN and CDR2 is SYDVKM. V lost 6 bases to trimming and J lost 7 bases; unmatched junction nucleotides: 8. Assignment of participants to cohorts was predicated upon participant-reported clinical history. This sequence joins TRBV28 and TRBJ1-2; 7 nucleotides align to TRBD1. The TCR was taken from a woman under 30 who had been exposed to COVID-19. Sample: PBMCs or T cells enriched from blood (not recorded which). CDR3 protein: CASRNTGAGGYTF. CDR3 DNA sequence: TGTGCCAGCAGGAACACAGGGGCGGGTGGCTACACCTTC.